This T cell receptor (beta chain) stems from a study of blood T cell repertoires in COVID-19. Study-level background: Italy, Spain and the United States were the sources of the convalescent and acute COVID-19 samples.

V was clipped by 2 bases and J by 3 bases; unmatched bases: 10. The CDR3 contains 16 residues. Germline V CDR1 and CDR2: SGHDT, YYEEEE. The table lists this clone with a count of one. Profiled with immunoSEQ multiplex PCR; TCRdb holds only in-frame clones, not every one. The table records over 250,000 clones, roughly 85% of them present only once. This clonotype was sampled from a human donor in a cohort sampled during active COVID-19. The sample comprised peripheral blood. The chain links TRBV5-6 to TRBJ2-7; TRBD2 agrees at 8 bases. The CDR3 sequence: CASSFTGTRGSYEQYF. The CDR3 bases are TGTGCCAGCAGCTTTACCGGGACTAGGGGAAGCTACGAGCAGTACTTC.